These T cell receptor beta chains were read from a single sample in a study of T cell responses to AZD1222 COVID-19 vaccine. Repertoires were generated with immunoSEQ multiplex PCR, while TCRdb's copy carries only in-frame clones and drops some. The sample holds some 120,000 clones; 80% to 90% are singletons and the top ten take about 10%. The sample was peripheral blood, taken on day 0 of AZD1222 vaccination. The receptors were sampled from an adult in good health. Both conserved end residues are part of each CDR3. A D gene is named only where the DNA matches it firmly. Only part of the rows carry a size: once, few, many, or a class if the clone is expanded.

j_call: TRBJ2-1; d_call: TRBD2; v_call: TRBV4-3; clone_size: few; cdr3_nt: TGCGCCAGCAGCCAAGATTACGGGAGGCGGGTCTATGAGCAGTTCTTC; cdr3_aa: CASSQDYGRRVYEQFF
j_call: TRBJ2-1; d_call: -; v_call: TRBV7-8; clone_size: -; cdr3_nt: TGTGCCAGCAGCTTACAACAGGGTATCGATGAGCAGTTCTTC; cdr3_aa: CASSLQQGIDEQFF
j_call: TRBJ2-6; d_call: -; v_call: TRBV6-2/TRBV6-3; clone_size: once; cdr3_nt: TGTGCCAGCAGTTATATGGGGATTGGGGCCAACGTCCTGACTTTC; cdr3_aa: CASSYMGIGANVLTF
j_call: TRBJ2-1; d_call: TRBD2; v_call: TRBV9; clone_size: -; cdr3_nt: TGTGCCAGCAGCGTAGGGAGTCTAGCGGTAGGAGGTGAGCAGTTCTTC; cdr3_aa: CASSVGSLAVGGEQFF
j_call: TRBJ1-1; d_call: -; v_call: TRBV9; clone_size: -; cdr3_nt: TGTGCCAGCAGCGTAGGGGGTCAGCAGAACACTGAAGCTTTCTTT; cdr3_aa: CASSVGGQQNTEAFF
j_call: TRBJ2-5; d_call: TRBD2; v_call: TRBV6-5; clone_size: once; cdr3_nt: TGTGCCAGCAGTTTGCGGACTAGCGTGGGTGGGACCCAGTACTTC; cdr3_aa: CASSLRTSVGGTQYF
j_call: TRBJ1-1; d_call: -; v_call: TRBV18; clone_size: -; cdr3_nt: TGTGCCAGTACCGGGGGGGGCACGGGGAACACTGAAGCTTTCTTT; cdr3_aa: CASTGGGTGNTEAFF
j_call: TRBJ1-5; d_call: TRBD1; v_call: TRBV19; clone_size: -; cdr3_nt: TGTGCCAGTACGGACAGGGGAAATCAGCCCCAGCATTTT; cdr3_aa: CASTDRGNQPQHF
j_call: TRBJ2-3; d_call: TRBD2; v_call: TRBV19; clone_size: -; cdr3_nt: TGTGCCAGTAGTATTCAGACTAGCGGATCCACCGGTACGCAGTATTTT; cdr3_aa: CASSIQTSGSTGTQYF
j_call: TRBJ1-2; d_call: TRBD1; v_call: TRBV5-1; clone_size: -; cdr3_nt: TGCGCCAGCAGCCCGGCACAGGGGAACTATGGCTACACCTTC; cdr3_aa: CASSPAQGNYGYTF
j_call: TRBJ2-3; d_call: TRBD2; v_call: TRBV15; clone_size: -; cdr3_nt: TGTGCCACCAGCAGAGACTATAGCGGGGGGGCGGGAGATACGCAGTATTTT; cdr3_aa: CATSRDYSGGAGDTQYF
j_call: TRBJ1-2; d_call: TRBD1; v_call: TRBV5-4; clone_size: -; cdr3_nt: TGTGCCAGCAGCTTGGACAGGGGGTCGTATGGCTACACCTTC; cdr3_aa: CASSLDRGSYGYTF
j_call: TRBJ2-7; d_call: -; v_call: TRBV7-2; clone_size: -; cdr3_nt: TGTGCCAGCAGCTTACCCGGGAGCTACGAGCAGTACTTC; cdr3_aa: CASSLPGSYEQYF
j_call: TRBJ1-2; d_call: -; v_call: TRBV7-2; clone_size: -; cdr3_nt: TGTGCCAGCAGCTTACTGGGCTATGAGGGCTACACCTTC; cdr3_aa: CASSLLGYEGYTF
j_call: TRBJ1-1; d_call: -; v_call: TRBV19; clone_size: once; cdr3_nt: TGTGCCAGTAGTATAGAGGGCCGGGGGGACACTGAAGCTTTCTTT; cdr3_aa: CASSIEGRGDTEAFF
j_call: TRBJ1-6; d_call: -; v_call: TRBV4-3; clone_size: once; cdr3_nt: TGCGCCAGCAGCCTCGGGGGGAGTCCCAATTCACCCCTCCACTTT; cdr3_aa: CASSLGGSPNSPLHF
j_call: TRBJ2-3; d_call: TRBD2; v_call: TRBV24-1; clone_size: -; cdr3_nt: TGTGCCACCAGTGATTTGGCTAGCGGTGCTGGAGATACGCAGTATTTT; cdr3_aa: CATSDLASGAGDTQYF
j_call: TRBJ2-1; d_call: -; v_call: TRBV11-2; clone_size: -; cdr3_nt: TGTGCCAGCAGCTTACACGAGAAACCCCGAACCTACAATGAGCAGTTCTTC; cdr3_aa: CASSLHEKPRTYNEQFF
j_call: TRBJ1-4; d_call: -; v_call: TRBV7-9; clone_size: few; cdr3_nt: TGTGCCAGCAGCTTAGAGTTGGGACTGGGGGCTAATGAAAAACTGTTTTTT; cdr3_aa: CASSLELGLGANEKLFF
j_call: TRBJ1-2; d_call: -; v_call: TRBV27; clone_size: -; cdr3_nt: TGTGCCAGCAGTTTACTCCAGGGAAGTGGTGGCTACACCTTC; cdr3_aa: CASSLLQGSGGYTF
j_call: TRBJ1-4; d_call: TRBD1; v_call: TRBV5-1; clone_size: -; cdr3_nt: TGCGCCAGCAGGGGGACAGCCTATGAAAAACTGTTTTTT; cdr3_aa: CASRGTAYEKLFF
j_call: TRBJ2-3; d_call: -; v_call: TRBV27; clone_size: -; cdr3_nt: TGTGCCAGCAGTTTCCGCTTCTCCCGGGACAGCACAGATACGCAGTATTTT; cdr3_aa: CASSFRFSRDSTDTQYF
j_call: TRBJ1-2; d_call: -; v_call: TRBV14; clone_size: -; cdr3_nt: TGTGCCAGCAGCCCCTCACCCGGACAGCGCTATGGCTACACCTTC; cdr3_aa: CASSPSPGQRYGYTF
j_call: TRBJ2-7; d_call: -; v_call: TRBV18; clone_size: -; cdr3_nt: TGTGCCAGCTCACCAAGAGCAAATCTCCACGAGCAGTACTTC; cdr3_aa: CASSPRANLHEQYF
j_call: TRBJ1-5; d_call: -; v_call: TRBV5-1; clone_size: -; cdr3_nt: TGCGCCAGCAGCTTGGGCCCGCTTCAGGGGAACAATCAGCCCCAGCATTTT; cdr3_aa: CASSLGPLQGNNQPQHF
j_call: TRBJ1-5; d_call: -; v_call: TRBV2; clone_size: -; cdr3_nt: TGTGCCAGCAGTACCCGACGGGGGGCGAGTAGCAATCAGCCCCAGCATTTT; cdr3_aa: CASSTRRGASSNQPQHF
j_call: TRBJ2-5; d_call: -; v_call: TRBV5-1; clone_size: -; cdr3_nt: TGCGCCAGCAGCTTGGGGTCAGGACAAGAGACCCAGTACTTC; cdr3_aa: CASSLGSGQETQYF
j_call: TRBJ2-1; d_call: TRBD1; v_call: TRBV9; clone_size: -; cdr3_nt: TGTGCCAGCAGCGTTGACAGGGGAAATGAGCAGTTCTTC; cdr3_aa: CASSVDRGNEQFF
j_call: TRBJ1-1; d_call: TRBD1; v_call: TRBV9; clone_size: -; cdr3_nt: TGTGCCAGCAGCAGTAAGACAGGGTTGAACACTGAAGCTTTCTTT; cdr3_aa: CASSSKTGLNTEAFF
j_call: TRBJ2-1; d_call: -; v_call: TRBV11-2; clone_size: few; cdr3_nt: TGTGCCAGCAGCTTAATAGGGGATGAGCAGTTCTTC; cdr3_aa: CASSLIGDEQFF
j_call: TRBJ1-1; d_call: -; v_call: TRBV5-4; clone_size: -; cdr3_nt: TGTGCCAGCAGCGTGGACATGAACACTGAAGCTTTCTTT; cdr3_aa: CASSVDMNTEAFF
j_call: TRBJ2-3; d_call: -; v_call: TRBV11-2; clone_size: -; cdr3_nt: TGTGCCAGCAGCTTTGGGGGAAGGAGCACAGATACGCAGTATTTT; cdr3_aa: CASSFGGRSTDTQYF
j_call: TRBJ1-1; d_call: TRBD1; v_call: TRBV18; clone_size: -; cdr3_nt: TGTGCCAGCTCACCCTGGACAGGAGGGAACACTGAAGCTTTCTTT; cdr3_aa: CASSPWTGGNTEAFF
j_call: TRBJ2-1; d_call: -; v_call: TRBV5-1; clone_size: once; cdr3_nt: TGCGCCAGCAGGGGGGACGTCACCTACAATGAGCAGTTCTTC; cdr3_aa: CASRGDVTYNEQFF
j_call: TRBJ2-1; d_call: TRBD2; v_call: TRBV7-2; clone_size: -; cdr3_nt: TGTGCCAGCAGCCCAACTAGCGCCTCCTACAATGAGCAGTTCTTC; cdr3_aa: CASSPTSASYNEQFF
j_call: TRBJ2-1; d_call: TRBD1; v_call: TRBV30; clone_size: -; cdr3_nt: TGTGCCTGGAGCGGCAGGGGGCAGGGTGAGCAGTTCTTC; cdr3_aa: CAWSGRGQGEQFF
j_call: TRBJ1-4; d_call: -; v_call: TRBV7-7; clone_size: -; cdr3_nt: TGTGCCAGCAGCGAGGGACCCCTACGAAAACTGTTTTTT; cdr3_aa: CASSEGPLRKLFF
j_call: TRBJ2-1; d_call: TRBD2; v_call: TRBV2; clone_size: -; cdr3_nt: TGTGCCAGCGCGGGAGAAAGGGGTGAGCAGTTCTTC; cdr3_aa: CASAGERGEQFF
j_call: TRBJ2-7; d_call: -; v_call: TRBV5-1; clone_size: -; cdr3_nt: TGCGCCAGCAGCATCGGGCAGGCGGGAGAGCAGTACTTC; cdr3_aa: CASSIGQAGEQYF
j_call: TRBJ1-2; d_call: -; v_call: TRBV3-1/TRBV3-2; clone_size: -; cdr3_nt: TGTGCCAGCAGCCAAGGCCGGTTCTATGGCTACACCTTC; cdr3_aa: CASSQGRFYGYTF
j_call: TRBJ2-5; d_call: -; v_call: TRBV10-2; clone_size: -; cdr3_nt: TGCGCCAGCAGTGATAGAGTAGAGACCCAGTACTTC; cdr3_aa: CASSDRVETQYF
j_call: TRBJ1-1; d_call: -; v_call: TRBV28; clone_size: -; cdr3_nt: TGTGCCAGCAGTTTACCCCGGCAGGGGAGAACTGAAGCTTTCTTT; cdr3_aa: CASSLPRQGRTEAFF
j_call: TRBJ1-1; d_call: -; v_call: TRBV11-3; clone_size: -; cdr3_nt: TGTGCCAGCAGCTTAAAGGGGCGGACTGAAGCTTTCTTT; cdr3_aa: CASSLKGRTEAFF